Included here is one T cell receptor (beta chain) sequence, with context. Its specificity is unknown. The germline CDR1 and CDR2 sequences are MNHNY and SVGAGI (reference sequence). V was shortened by 4 bases and J by 8 bases, with 17 bases between the two germline ends. The CDR3 extends over 15 amino acids. The data stem from a study of beta chain features in type 1 diabetes. For the study at large: Cell yields, age and gender were similar between patients and healthy donors. Taken together, all samples contributed fewer than 110 million examined sorted cells.

The authors reverse transcribed all of the isolated RNA, so sequencing captured expressed TCRB transcripts. For naive, central memory and regulatory T cell samples, reads averaged roughly 4 million. Clones were sequenced by immunoSEQ multiplex PCR, and TCRdb holds only the in-frame ones, with some missing. The sample lists roughly 330,000 clones, 13% seen once, with roughly 0.016% in the top ten. Regarding the study as a whole: Shorter TCRB CDR3s, moderately but significantly so, marked every one of the four CD4+ subsets in Type 1 diabetes patients.

What was sequenced was naive CD4+ T cells from blood. The chain employs TRBV6-6 and TRBJ1-4; D uncertain. This sequence was found in a woman aged 18-29 years with type 1 diabetes. The chain's CDR3 is CASSSPDGRREKLFF. The CDR3 coding sequence is TGTGCCAGCAGTTCCCCGGACGGCAGGAGGGAAAAACTGTTTTTT.